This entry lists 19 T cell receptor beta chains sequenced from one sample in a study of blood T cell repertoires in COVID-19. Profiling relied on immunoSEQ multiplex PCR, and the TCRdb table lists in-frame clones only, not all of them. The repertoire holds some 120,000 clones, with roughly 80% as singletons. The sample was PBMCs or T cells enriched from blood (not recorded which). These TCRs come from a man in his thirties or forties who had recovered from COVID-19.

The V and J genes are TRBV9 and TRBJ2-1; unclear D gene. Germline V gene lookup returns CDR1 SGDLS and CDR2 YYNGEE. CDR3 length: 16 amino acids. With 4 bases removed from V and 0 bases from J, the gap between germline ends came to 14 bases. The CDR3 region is CASSPQLGLSYNEQFF. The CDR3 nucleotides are TGTGCCAGCAGCCCCCAACTTGGGCTCTCCTACAATGAGCAGTTCTTC.

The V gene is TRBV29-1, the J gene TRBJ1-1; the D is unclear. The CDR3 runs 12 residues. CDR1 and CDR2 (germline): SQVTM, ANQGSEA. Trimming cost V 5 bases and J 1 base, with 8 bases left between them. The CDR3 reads CSVRDTNTEAFF. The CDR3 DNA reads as TGCAGCGTTCGAGATACGAACACTGAAGCTTTCTTT.

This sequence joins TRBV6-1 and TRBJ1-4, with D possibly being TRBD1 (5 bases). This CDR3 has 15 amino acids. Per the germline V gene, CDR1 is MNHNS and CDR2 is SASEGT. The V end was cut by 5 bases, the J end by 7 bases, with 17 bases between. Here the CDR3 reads CASSMGGTAIEKLFF. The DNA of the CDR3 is TGTGCCAGCAGTATGGGCGGGACTGCCATTGAAAAACTGTTTTTT.

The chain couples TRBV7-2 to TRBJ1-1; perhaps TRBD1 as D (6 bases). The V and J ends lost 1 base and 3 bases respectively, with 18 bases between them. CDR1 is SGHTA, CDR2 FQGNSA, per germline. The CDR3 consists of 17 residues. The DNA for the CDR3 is TGTGCCAGCAGCTTAGGCCCGCTTGTGTCAGGGGACACTGAAGCTTTCTTT. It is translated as CASSLGPLVSGDTEAFF.

The CDR3 loop reads CASSYYLNRGHTEAFF. DNA for the CDR3: TGTGCCAGCAGTTACTATCTAAACAGGGGACACACTGAAGCTTTCTTT. The chain combines TRBV6-5 with TRBJ1-1, with TRBD1 identical over 7 bases. The length of the CDR3 is 16 residues. Germline V gene data show CDR1 as MNHEY and CDR2 as SVGAGI. Trimming at V came to 1 base and at J to 3 bases, leaving 8 bases not matched to a gene.

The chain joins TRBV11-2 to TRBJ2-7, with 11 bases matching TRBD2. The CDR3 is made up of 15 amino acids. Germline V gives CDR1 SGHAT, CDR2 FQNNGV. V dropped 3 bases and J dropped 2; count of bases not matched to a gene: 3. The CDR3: CASSLASGRTYEQYF. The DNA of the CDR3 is TGTGCCAGCAGCTTGGCTAGCGGGAGGACCTACGAGCAGTACTTC.

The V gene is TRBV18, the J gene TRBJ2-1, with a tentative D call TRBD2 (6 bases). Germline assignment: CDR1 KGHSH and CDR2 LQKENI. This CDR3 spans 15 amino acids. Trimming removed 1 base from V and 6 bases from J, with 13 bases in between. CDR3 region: CASSPLTGVVNEQFF. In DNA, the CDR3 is TGTGCCAGCTCACCACTTACGGGAGTCGTCAATGAGCAGTTCTTC.

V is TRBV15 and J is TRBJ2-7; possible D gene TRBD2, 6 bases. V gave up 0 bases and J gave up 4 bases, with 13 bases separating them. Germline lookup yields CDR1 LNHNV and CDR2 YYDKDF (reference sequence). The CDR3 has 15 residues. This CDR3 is CATSRDVGGGYEQYF. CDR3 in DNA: TGTGCCACCAGCAGAGATGTGGGTGGGGGGTACGAGCAGTACTTC.

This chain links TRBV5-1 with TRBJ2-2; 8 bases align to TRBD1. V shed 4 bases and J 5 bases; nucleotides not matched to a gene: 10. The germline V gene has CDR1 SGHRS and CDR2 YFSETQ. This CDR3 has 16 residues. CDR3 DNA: TGCGCCAGCAGCCCGTCAGGCAGGGGGCTAACCGGGGAGCTGTTTTTT. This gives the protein CASSPSGRGLTGELFF.

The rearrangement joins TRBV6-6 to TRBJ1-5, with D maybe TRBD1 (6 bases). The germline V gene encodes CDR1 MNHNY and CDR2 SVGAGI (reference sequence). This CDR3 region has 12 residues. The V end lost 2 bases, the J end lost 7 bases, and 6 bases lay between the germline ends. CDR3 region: CASSYTGQPQHF. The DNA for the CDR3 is TGTGCCAGCAGTTACACAGGGCAGCCCCAGCATTTT.

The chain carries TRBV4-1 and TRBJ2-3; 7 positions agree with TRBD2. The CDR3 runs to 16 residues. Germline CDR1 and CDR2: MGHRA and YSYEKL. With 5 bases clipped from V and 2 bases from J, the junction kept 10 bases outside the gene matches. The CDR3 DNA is TGCGCCAGCAGCTTTCCGTCTAGCGGAAACACAGATACGCAGTATTTT. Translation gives CASSFPSSGNTDTQYF.

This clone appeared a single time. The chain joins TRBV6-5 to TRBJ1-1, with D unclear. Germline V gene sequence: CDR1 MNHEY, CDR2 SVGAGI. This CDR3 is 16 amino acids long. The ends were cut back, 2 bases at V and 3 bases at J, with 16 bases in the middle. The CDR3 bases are TGTGCCAGCAGTTACGGCGTGGCCTCAGGTGACACTGAAGCTTTCTTT. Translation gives CASSYGVASGDTEAFF.

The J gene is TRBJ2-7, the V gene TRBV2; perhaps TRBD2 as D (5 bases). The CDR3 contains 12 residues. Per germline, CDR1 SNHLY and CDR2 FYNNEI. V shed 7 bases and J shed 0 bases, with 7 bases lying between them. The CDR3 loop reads CASKRDSYEQYV. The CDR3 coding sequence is TGTGCCAGCAAGAGGGACTCCTACGAGCAGTACGTC.

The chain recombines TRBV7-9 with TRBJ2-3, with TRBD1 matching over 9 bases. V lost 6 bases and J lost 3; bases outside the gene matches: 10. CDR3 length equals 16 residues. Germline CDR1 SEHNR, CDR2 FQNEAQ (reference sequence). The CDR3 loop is CASRAGTGKTTDTQYF. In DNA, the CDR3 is TGTGCCAGCAGGGCCGGGACAGGGAAGACGACAGATACGCAGTATTTT.

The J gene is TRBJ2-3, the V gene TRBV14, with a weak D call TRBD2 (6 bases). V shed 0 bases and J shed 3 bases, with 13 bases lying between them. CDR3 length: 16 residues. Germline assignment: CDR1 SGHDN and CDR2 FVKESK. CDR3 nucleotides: TGTGCCAGCAGCCAAGATGGGGGACTTATAACAGATACGCAGTATTTT. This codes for CASSQDGGLITDTQYF. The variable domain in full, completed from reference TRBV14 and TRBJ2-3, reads EAGVTQFPSHSVIEKGQTVTLRCDPISGHDNLYWYRRVMGKEIKFLLHFVKESKQDESGMPNNRFLAERTGGTYSTLKVQPAELEDSGVYFCASSQDGGLITDTQYFGPGTRLTVL.

CDR3 bases: TGTGCCAGCGCGTCCCCGGACAGCTACCTCTATGGCTACACCTTC. This gives the protein CASASPDSYLYGYTF. The chain combines TRBV2 with TRBJ1-2; tentatively, D is TRBD1 (6 bases). The germline CDR1 and CDR2 sequences are SNHLY and FYNNEI. The CDR3 is 15 amino acids. The V and J ends lost 8 bases and 4 bases respectively, with 20 bases between them. The variable domain in full, completed from reference TRBV2 and TRBJ1-2, reads EPEVTQTPSHQVTQMGQEVILRCVPISNHLYFYWYRQILGQKVEFLVSFYNNEISEKSEIFDDQFSVERPDGSNFTLKIRSTKLEDSAMYFCASASPDSYLYGYTFGSGTRLTVV.

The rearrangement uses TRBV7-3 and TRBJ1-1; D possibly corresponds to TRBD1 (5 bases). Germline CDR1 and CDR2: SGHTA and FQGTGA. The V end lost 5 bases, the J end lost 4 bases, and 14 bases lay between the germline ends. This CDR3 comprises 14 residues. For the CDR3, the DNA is TGTGCCAGCAGCCAGGTTCGGAGGGGCACTGAAGCTTTCTTT. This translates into CASSQVRRGTEAFF.

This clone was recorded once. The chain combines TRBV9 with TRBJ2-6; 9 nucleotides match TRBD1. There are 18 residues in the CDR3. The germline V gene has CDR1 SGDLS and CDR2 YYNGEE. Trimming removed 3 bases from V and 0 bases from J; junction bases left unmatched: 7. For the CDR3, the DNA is TGTGCCAGCAGCGAGTGGACAGGGGAGTTCTCTGGGGCCAACGTCCTGACTTTC. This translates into CASSEWTGEFSGANVLTF. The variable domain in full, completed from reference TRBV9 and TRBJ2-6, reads DSGVTQTPKHLITATGQRVTLRCSPRSGDLSVYWYQQSLDQGLQFLIQYYNGEERAKGNILERFSAQQFPDLHSELNLSSLELGDSALYFCASSEWTGEFSGANVLTFGAGSRLTVL.

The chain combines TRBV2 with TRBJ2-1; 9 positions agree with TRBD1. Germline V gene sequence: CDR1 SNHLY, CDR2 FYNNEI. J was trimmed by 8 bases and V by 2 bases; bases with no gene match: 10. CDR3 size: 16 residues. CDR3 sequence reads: CASSEWTGVGLHEQFF. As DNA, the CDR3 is TGTGCCAGCAGTGAATGGACAGGGGTCGGGTTGCATGAGCAGTTCTTC.